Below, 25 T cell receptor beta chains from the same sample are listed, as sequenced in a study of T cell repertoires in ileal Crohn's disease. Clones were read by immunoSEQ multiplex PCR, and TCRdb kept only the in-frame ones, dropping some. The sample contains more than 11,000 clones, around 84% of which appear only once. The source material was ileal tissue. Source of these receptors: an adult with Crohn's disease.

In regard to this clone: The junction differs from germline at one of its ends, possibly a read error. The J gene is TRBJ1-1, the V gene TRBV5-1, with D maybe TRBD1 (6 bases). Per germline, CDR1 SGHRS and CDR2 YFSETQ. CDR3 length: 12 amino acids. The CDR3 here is CASSEQGGPRAW. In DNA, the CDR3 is TGCGCCAGCAGTGAACAGGGTGGGCCGAGGGCGTGG.

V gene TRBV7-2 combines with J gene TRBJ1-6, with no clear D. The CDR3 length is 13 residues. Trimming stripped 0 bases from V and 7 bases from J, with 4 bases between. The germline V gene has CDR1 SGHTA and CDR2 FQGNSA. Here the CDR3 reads CASSLALNSPLHF. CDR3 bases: TGTGCCAGCAGCTTAGCACTGAATTCACCCCTCCACTTT.

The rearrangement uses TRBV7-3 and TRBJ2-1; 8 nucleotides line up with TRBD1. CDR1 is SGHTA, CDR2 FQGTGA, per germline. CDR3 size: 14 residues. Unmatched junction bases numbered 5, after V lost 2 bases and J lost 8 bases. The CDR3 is CASSLGYRGDEQFF. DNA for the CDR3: TGTGCCAGCAGCTTAGGGTACAGGGGGGATGAGCAGTTCTTC.

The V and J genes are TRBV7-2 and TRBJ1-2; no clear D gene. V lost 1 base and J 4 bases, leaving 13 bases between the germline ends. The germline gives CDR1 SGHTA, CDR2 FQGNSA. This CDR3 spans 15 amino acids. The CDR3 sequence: CASSLGGGTSYGYTF. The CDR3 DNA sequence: TGTGCCAGCAGCTTAGGGGGAGGAACAAGCTATGGCTACACCTTC.

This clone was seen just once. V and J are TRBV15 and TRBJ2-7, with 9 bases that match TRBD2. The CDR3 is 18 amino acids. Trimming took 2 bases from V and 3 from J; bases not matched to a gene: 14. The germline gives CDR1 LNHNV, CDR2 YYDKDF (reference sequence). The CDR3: CATSRLSGAGGPGYEQYF. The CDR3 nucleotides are TGTGCCACCAGCAGATTAAGTGGGGCGGGAGGGCCAGGCTACGAGCAGTACTTC.

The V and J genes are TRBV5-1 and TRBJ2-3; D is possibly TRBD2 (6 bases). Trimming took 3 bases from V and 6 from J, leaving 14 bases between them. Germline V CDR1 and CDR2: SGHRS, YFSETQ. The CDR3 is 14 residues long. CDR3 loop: CASSSGVPTDTQYF. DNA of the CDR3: TGCGCCAGCAGCTCGGGGGTCCCCACGGATACGCAGTATTTT. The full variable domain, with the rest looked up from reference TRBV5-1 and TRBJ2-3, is KAGVTQTPRYLIKTRGQQVTLSCSPISGHRSVSWYQQTPGQGLQFLFEYFSETQRNKGNFPGRFSGRQFSNSRSEMNVSTLELGDSALYLCASSSGVPTDTQYFGPGTRLTVL.

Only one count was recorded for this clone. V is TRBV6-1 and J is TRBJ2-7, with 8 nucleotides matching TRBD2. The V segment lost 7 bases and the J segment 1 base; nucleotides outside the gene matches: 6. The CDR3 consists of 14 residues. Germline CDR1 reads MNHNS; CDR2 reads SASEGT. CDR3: CASTFSGDSYEQYF. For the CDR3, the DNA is TGTGCCAGCACCTTTAGCGGGGATTCCTACGAGCAGTACTTC.

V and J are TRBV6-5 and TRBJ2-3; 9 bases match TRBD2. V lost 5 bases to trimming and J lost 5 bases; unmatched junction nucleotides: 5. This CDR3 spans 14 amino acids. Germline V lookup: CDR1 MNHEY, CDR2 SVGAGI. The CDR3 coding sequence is TGTGCCAGCAGTGGACTAGCGAAGCAAGATACGCAGTATTTT. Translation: CASSGLAKQDTQYF.

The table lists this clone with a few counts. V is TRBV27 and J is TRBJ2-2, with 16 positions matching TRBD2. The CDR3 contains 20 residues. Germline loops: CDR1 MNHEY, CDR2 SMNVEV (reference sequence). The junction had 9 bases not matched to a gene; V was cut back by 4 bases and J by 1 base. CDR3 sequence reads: CASSSPPGLAGGQNTGELFF. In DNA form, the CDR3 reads TGTGCCAGCAGTTCCCCCCCGGGACTAGCGGGAGGGCAGAACACCGGGGAGCTGTTTTTT.

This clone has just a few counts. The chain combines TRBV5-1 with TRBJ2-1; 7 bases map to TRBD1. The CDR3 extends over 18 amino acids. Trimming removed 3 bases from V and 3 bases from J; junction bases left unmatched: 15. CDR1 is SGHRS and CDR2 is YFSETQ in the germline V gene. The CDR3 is CASSSGTAAILFYNEQFF. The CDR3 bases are TGCGCCAGCAGCTCCGGGACAGCCGCTATCCTATTCTACAATGAGCAGTTCTTC.

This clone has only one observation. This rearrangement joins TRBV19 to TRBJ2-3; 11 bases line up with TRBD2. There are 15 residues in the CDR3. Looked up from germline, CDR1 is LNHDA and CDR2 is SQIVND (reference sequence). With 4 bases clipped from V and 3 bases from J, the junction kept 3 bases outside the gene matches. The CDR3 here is CASSTSSGRTDTQYF. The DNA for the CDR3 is TGTGCCAGTAGTACGTCTAGCGGGAGGACAGATACGCAGTATTTT.

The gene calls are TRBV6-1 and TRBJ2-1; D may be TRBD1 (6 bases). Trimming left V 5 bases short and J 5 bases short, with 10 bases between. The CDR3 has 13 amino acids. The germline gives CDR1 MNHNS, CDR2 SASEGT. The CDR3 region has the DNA TGTGCCAGCAGTATGACAGGAGACAATGAGCAGTTCTTC. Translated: CASSMTGDNEQFF.

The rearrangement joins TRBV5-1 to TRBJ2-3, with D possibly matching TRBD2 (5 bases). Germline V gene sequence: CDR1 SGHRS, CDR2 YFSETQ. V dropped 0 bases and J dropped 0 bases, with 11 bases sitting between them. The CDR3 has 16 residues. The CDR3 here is CASSLAGSLSTDTQYF. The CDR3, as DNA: TGCGCCAGCAGCTTGGCGGGGAGTCTAAGCACAGATACGCAGTATTTT.

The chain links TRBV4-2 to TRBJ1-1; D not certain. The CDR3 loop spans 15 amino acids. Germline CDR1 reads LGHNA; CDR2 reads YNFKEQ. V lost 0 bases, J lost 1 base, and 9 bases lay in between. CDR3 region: CASSQDLAENTEAFF. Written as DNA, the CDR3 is TGTGCCAGCAGCCAAGATCTCGCGGAGAACACTGAAGCTTTCTTT.

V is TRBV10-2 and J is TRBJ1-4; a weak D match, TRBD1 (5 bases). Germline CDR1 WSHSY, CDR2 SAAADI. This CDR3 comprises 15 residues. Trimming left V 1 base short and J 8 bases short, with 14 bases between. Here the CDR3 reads CASSELAQGGEKLFF. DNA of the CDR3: TGCGCCAGCAGTGAGTTGGCGCAGGGTGGGGAAAAACTGTTTTTT.

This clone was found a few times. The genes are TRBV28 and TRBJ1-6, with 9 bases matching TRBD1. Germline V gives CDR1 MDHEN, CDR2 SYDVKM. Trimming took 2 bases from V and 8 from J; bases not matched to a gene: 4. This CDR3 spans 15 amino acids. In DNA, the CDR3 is TGTGCCAGCAGTTTAGATACAGGGGGCCATTCACCCCTCCACTTT. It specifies CASSLDTGGHSPLHF.

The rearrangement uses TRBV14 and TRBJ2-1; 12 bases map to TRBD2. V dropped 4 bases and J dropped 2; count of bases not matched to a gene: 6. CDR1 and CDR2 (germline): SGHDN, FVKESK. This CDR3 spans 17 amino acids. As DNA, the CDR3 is TGTGCCAGCAGCCGAAATCTAGCGGGAGGGCCCTACAATGAGCAGTTCTTC. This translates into CASSRNLAGGPYNEQFF.

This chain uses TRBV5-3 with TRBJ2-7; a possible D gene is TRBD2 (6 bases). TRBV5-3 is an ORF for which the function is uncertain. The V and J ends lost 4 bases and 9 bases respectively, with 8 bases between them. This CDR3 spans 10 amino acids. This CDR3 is CARSRGGQYF. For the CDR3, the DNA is TGTGCCAGAAGCCGGGGAGGGCAGTACTTC.

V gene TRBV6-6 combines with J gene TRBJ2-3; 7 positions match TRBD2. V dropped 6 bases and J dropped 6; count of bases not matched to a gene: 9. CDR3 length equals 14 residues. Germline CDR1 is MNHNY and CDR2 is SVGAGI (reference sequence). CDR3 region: CASSQGGALDTQYF. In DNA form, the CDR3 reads TGTGCCAGCAGCCAGGGAGGGGCGTTGGATACGCAGTATTTT.

The chain's CDR3 is CASSLGPPGGIANTGELFF. CDR3 DNA: TGTGCCAGCAGCTTAGGTCCTCCCGGGGGAATCGCGAACACCGGGGAGCTGTTTTTT. The gene calls are TRBV7-2 and TRBJ2-2; D perhaps matches TRBD2 (6 bases). The CDR3 is 19 amino acids. Per germline, CDR1 SGHTA and CDR2 FQGNSA. V shed 1 base and J shed 0 bases, with 18 bases lying between them.

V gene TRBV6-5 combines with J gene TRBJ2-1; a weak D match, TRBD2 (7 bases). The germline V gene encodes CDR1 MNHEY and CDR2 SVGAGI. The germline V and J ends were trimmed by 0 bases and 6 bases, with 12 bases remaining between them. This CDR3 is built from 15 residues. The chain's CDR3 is CASSYSGLGGNEQFF. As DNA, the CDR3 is TGTGCCAGCAGTTACTCCGGACTAGGGGGCAATGAGCAGTTCTTC.

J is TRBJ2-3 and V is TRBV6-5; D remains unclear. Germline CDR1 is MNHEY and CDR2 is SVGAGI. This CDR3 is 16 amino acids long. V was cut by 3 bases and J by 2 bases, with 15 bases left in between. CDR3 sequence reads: CASSYGLNEATDTQYF. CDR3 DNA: TGTGCCAGCAGTTATGGTCTGAACGAAGCCACAGATACGCAGTATTTT.

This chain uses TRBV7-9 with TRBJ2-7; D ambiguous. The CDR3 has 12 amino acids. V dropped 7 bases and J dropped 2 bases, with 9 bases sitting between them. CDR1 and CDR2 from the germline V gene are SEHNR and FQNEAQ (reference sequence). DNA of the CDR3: TGTGCCAGCACCCTCAGTACCTACGAGCAGTACTTC. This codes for CASTLSTYEQYF. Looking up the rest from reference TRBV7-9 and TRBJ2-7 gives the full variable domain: DTGVSQNPRHKITKRGQNVTFRCDPISEHNRLYWYRQTLGQGPEFLTYFQNEAQLEKSRLLSDRFSAERPKGSFSTLEIQRTEQGDSAMYLCASTLSTYEQYFGPGTRLTVT.

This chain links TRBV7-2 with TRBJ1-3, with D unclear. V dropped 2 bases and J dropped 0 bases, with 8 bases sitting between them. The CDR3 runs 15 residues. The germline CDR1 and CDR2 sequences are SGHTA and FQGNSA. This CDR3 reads CASSLFSDSGNTIYF. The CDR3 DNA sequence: TGTGCCAGCAGCTTATTTAGCGACTCTGGAAACACCATATATTTT.

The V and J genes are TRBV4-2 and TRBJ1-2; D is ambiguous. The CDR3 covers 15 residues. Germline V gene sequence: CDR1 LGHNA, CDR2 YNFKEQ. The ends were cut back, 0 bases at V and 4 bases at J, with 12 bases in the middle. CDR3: CASSQDQSSGYGYTF. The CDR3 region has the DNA TGTGCCAGCAGCCAAGATCAGAGCTCAGGCTATGGCTACACCTTC.